The T cell receptor beta chain under discussion was sequenced for a study of blood T cell repertoires in COVID-19. The CDR3 spans 14 residues. Germline lookup yields CDR1 MDHEN and CDR2 SYDVKM. V was pared by 6 bases and J by 4 bases, with 16 bases between. The data were produced by immunoSEQ multiplex PCR, yet TCRdb's version contains in-frame clones alone and is incomplete. The sample has about 430,000 clones, roughly 84% seen once. This chain links TRBV28 with TRBJ2-7, with D tentatively TRBD1 (6 bases). The sequencing sample was made of PBMCs or T cells enriched from blood (not recorded which). This clonotype was sampled from a woman between 18 and 29 years old who had been exposed to COVID-19. CDR3 sequence reads: CASRLFGQQYEQYF. The CDR3 nucleotides are TGTGCCAGCAGACTATTCGGACAGCAGTACGAGCAGTACTTC.